Listed below are T cell receptor beta chains from one sample, sequenced in a study of vaccination and CD4 T cells after COVID-19. Using its own MiXCR run on the PCR reads, TCRdb lists one record per CDR3 protein. The sample holds some 11,000 distinct CDR3 sequences, about 53% seen once. These TCRs' antigens remain unknown. Sample: CD4+ T cells from blood, cultured in vitro. These receptors all stem from a human donor who had recovered from COVID-19. CDR3s include the opening cysteine and the closing phenylalanine or tryptophan. Fields, in order: J gene, V gene, clone size, D gene, CDR3 DNA, CDR3 protein. A D gene is named only where the DNA matches it firmly. Part of the rows lack a size; the others show once, few, many or a class for expanded clones.

>TRBJ2-1|TRBV10-1|few|.
TGCGCCAGCAGTGAGGGGACGAGCTACAATGAGCAGTTCTTC
CASSEGTSYNEQFF
>TRBJ2-7|TRBV6-1|.|TRBD2
TGTGCCACCATGGCTAGCGGGGCCTACGAGCAGTACTTC
CATMASGAYEQYF
>TRBJ2-5|TRBV30|.|TRBD2
TGTGCCTGGAGTGAGGGACTAGTGGAGACCCAGTACTTC
CAWSEGLVETQYF
>TRBJ1-6|TRBV30|few|TRBD1
TGTGCCTACGGACAGGGGAGGTTGAGGGATTCACCCCTCCACTTT
CAYGQGRLRDSPLHF
>TRBJ1-1|TRBV15|.|.
TGTGCCACCAGTAATCCCCGGAACACTGAAGCTTTCTTT
CATSNPRNTEAFF
>TRBJ1-5|TRBV30|.|TRBD1
TGTGCCTGGAGCCCCGGGACAGGGACGTATCAGCCCCAGCATTTT
CAWSPGTGTYQPQHF
>TRBJ2-2|TRBV21-1|.|.
TGTGCCAGCAGCAAATCTGACCGCTCGAACACCGGGGAGCTGTTTTTT
CASSKSDRSNTGELFF
>TRBJ1-5|TRBV12-5|few|.
TGTGCTAGTGGTTTGGGGGGACAAGGGGGTCAGCCCCAGCATTTT
CASGLGGQGGQPQHF
>TRBJ2-3|TRBV20-1|few|TRBD2
TGCAGTGCTAGGACTAGCGTAGGAACAGATACGCAGTATTTT
CSARTSVGTDTQYF
>TRBJ2-1|TRBV5-4|.|.
TGTGCCAGCAGCGGCGGACGGTACAATGAGCAGTTCTTC
CASSGGRYNEQFF
>TRBJ1-2|TRBV7-2|.|TRBD1
TGTGCCAGCAGCTTAATCCCCGGACAGGGGGATGGCTACACCTTC
CASSLIPGQGDGYTF
>TRBJ1-2|TRBV30|.|.
TGTGCCTGGAGTGTTTATGGGTACGGCTACACCTTC
CAWSVYGYGYTF
>TRBJ1-1|TRBV20-1|few|.
TGCAGTGCTAGGGACCGCCGGGCGAACACTGAAGCTTTCTTT
CSARDRRANTEAFF
>TRBJ1-2|TRBV19|few|.
TGTGCCAGTAACCCCAGCACGGACCGCAATGGCTACACCTTC
CASNPSTDRNGYTF
>TRBJ1-1|TRBV28|.|.
TGTGCCAGCAGTCAGCCCCAGGGGAGTAGGACTGAAGCTTTCTTT
CASSQPQGSRTEAFF
>TRBJ2-1|TRBV5-4|.|.
TGTGCCAGCAGCTGGGGGACGGGACGAAGAGACAATGAGCAGTTCTTC
CASSWGTGRRDNEQFF
>TRBJ1-6|TRBV2|.|.
TGTGCCAGCAGGGAAGAAACACTGGTGGGTTCACCCCTCCACTTT
CASREETLVGSPLHF
>TRBJ2-3|TRBV12-3/TRBV12-4|.|.
TGTGCCAGCAGTCGCCGAGACCCTACAGGAGCAGATACGCAGTATTTT
CASSRRDPTGADTQYF
>TRBJ1-1|TRBV20-1|few|.
TGCAGTGCCCGAACAGTTAACACTGAAGCTTTCTTT
CSARTVNTEAFF
>TRBJ1-1|TRBV18|few|TRBD1
TGTGCCAGCTCAGCACAGGGGGCCAACACTGAAGCTTTCTTT
CASSAQGANTEAFF
>TRBJ2-7|TRBV12-3/TRBV12-4|.|.
TGTGCCAGCAGAGGTTTCCACGAGCAGTACTTC
CASRGFHEQYF
>TRBJ2-5|TRBV21-1|.|.
TGTGCCAGCAGCAAAGTTGGGGAGACCCAGTACTTC
CASSKVGETQYF
>TRBJ2-2|TRBV10-2|.|.
TGCGCCAGCAGAGGGGGAGGACTTTTGGGCCCCACCGGGGAGCTGTTTTTT
CASRGGGLLGPTGELFF
>TRBJ1-6|TRBV5-4|once|TRBD1
TGTGCCAGCAGCTTGTATGATAGACAGGGGTCCCTCCACTTT
CASSLYDRQGSLHF
>TRBJ1-6|TRBV19|once|TRBD1
TGTGCCAGTAGTGATCGACAGGGAAGTTCACCCCTCCACTTT
CASSDRQGSSPLHF
>TRBJ2-5|TRBV2|.|TRBD1
TGTGCCAGCACCAACCGGGACAGGGGCGAGACCCAGTACTTC
CASTNRDRGETQYF
>TRBJ1-6|TRBV20-1|.|TRBD1
TGCAGTGCTAGAGACCCCGCGCGGGGACAGGGAAAATCACCCCTCCACTTT
CSARDPARGQGKSPLHF
>TRBJ2-5|TRBV15|few|TRBD1
TGTGCCACCAGCTTCGGACAGGGGGAGACCCAGTACTTC
CATSFGQGETQYF